These 6 T cell receptor beta chains were sequenced from one sample in a study of metastatic and nonmetastatic thyroid tumors. Ahead of thyroid surgery, no patient had received treatment of any kind. TCRdb reanalyzed the PCR reads via MiXCR. The table lists thousands of clones, approximately 25% of them singletons. The sample consisted of adjacent normal tissue. Receptors were obtained from a female donor with papillary thyroid cancer or a benign thyroid nodule (not recorded which). Some clones in this sample may be carry-over from other donors' samples.

The gene calls are TRBV20-1 and TRBJ2-7; 11 bases match TRBD1. CDR1 and CDR2 from the germline V gene are DFQATT and SNEGSKA (reference sequence). This CDR3 region has 16 residues. J lost 4 bases, V lost 0 bases, and 8 bases had no gene match. CDR3: CSAREPGTGGLYEQYF. The DNA of the CDR3 is TGCAGTGCTAGAGAGCCCGGGACAGGGGGTTTGTACGAGCAGTACTTC.

Only a few counts were recorded for this clone. The chain links TRBV20-1 to TRBJ2-7; TRBD2 might be the D (6 bases). Germline V gene lookup returns CDR1 DFQATT and CDR2 SNEGSKA (reference sequence). Trimming cost V 2 bases and J 3 bases, with 14 bases left between them. The CDR3 extends over 14 amino acids. The CDR3 DNA is TGCAGTGCTAGACGCCCCCGGGGGAACTACGAGCAGTACTTC. This gives the protein CSARRPRGNYEQYF.

The chain recombines TRBV2 with TRBJ2-7, with D perhaps matching TRBD2 (5 bases). Trimming took 4 bases from V and 3 from J, leaving 10 bases between them. The CDR3 loop spans 13 amino acids. The germline V gene has CDR1 SNHLY and CDR2 FYNNEI. The CDR3 region has the DNA TGTGCCAGCAGTGGGAATAGCGTCTACGAGCAGTACTTC. Amino acid sequence: CASSGNSVYEQYF.

This clone turned up a few times. The V gene is TRBV6-1, the J gene TRBJ2-7; no firm D call. Looked up from germline, CDR1 is MNHNS and CDR2 is SASEGT. Trimming removed 2 bases at V and 1 base at J, with 6 bases between. This CDR3 region has 13 residues. CDR3 nucleotides: TGTGCCAGCAGTGAATTCGTTTCCTACGAGCAGTACTTC. Residues: CASSEFVSYEQYF.

As to this clone: A much bigger clone sits one base away, suggesting this may be a read error. Other nucleotide sequences from this sample produce the same CDR3. The V and J genes are TRBV3-1 and TRBJ2-1; TRBD2 aligns across 7 bases. Germline V gene lookup returns CDR1 LGHDT and CDR2 YNNKEL (reference sequence). The CDR3 has 17 amino acids. J lost 5 bases, V lost 0 bases, and 10 bases had no gene match. CDR3 in amino acids: CASSQDLFSGVNNEQFF. The DNA of the CDR3 is TGTGCCAGCAGCCAAGATCTTTTCAGCGGGGTAAACAATGAGCAGTTCTTC.

This clone came up many times. The chain has TRBV4-1 and TRBJ1-1; tentative D call: TRBD1 (5 bases). Germline CDR1 and CDR2: MGHRA and YSYEKL. The CDR3 loop spans 14 amino acids. The ends were cut back, 1 base at V and 2 bases at J, with 8 bases in the middle. The CDR3: CASSQGQGNTEAFF. CDR3 in DNA: TGCGCCAGCAGCCAAGGGCAGGGAAACACTGAAGCTTTCTTT.